This TCR beta chain was sequenced during a study of blood T cells in healthy people across ages (dated by TCRdb to about 2015). Describing the broader study: In model experiments, template switching captured roughly one uniquely barcoded TCR beta cDNA molecule for every two T cells. Using deep sequencing normalized with unique cDNA molecular identifiers, the study measured how TCR beta repertoire diversity changes with age. For two donors (one aged 18 to 30 and one aged 80 or older), the study analyzed two additional independent replicas of 1 million unique cDNA reads from the same blood draw. To avoid experimental bias, donors of different ages were randomly spread across the sequencing lanes. The donors were split into four age groups: young (average around 17 years), middle-aged (more than 35), aged (roughly 65) and long-lived (approximately 80). What the work shows at the level of the full study, not this receptor alone: Because profiling used bulk unsorted PBMCs, naive and antigen-experienced compartments could not be compared conclusively. Estimates of total diversity from one million sequenced T cells were regarded as lower bounds and underestimates. Compared with the aged group, the long-lived group had more naive CD4+ T cells, fewer expanded clones and increased TCR diversity, suggesting age selection. A strong correlation was found between observed TCR beta diversity and the percentage of naive T cells measured by flow cytometry. The CMV infection status of donors was not known, potentially confounding age-related changes in expanded clonotypes. Observed TCR beta diversity per million T cells fell roughly linearly with age, and a significant reduction was already apparent by age approximately 41.

CDR1 ENHRY and CDR2 SYGVKD were looked up in the germline V gene. V lost 6 bases and J lost 4 bases, and the count of bases not matched to a germline gene is 9. Spanning cysteine to phenylalanine, the CDR3 consists of 16 amino acids. The DNA shown is the 48-base CDR3, in frame from base 1. Donors were 40 or so systemically healthy Caucasian individuals from Russia aged about 6 to 100 years. Each donor gave ten milliliters of peripheral blood, collected into EDTA-treated Vacutainer tubes. Ficoll-Paque density-gradient centrifugation was used to isolate PBMCs, with at least 6 million obtained per sample. Trizol reagent was used to extract total RNA from the PBMCs, yielding at least 6 micrograms per sample. For every donor, an aliquot of PBMCs went through flow cytometry to measure the percentages of naive CD45RAhigh/CD27high T cells. Library construction relied on 5' RACE. Sequencing was carried out with an Illumina HiSeq 2500. A second roughly 6 to 12 cycle PCR used a sample-barcoded 5' primer and a J-beta primer mix. A unique molecular identifier was introduced onto each TCR beta cDNA molecule by a template-switch 5' adaptor carrying 12 random nucleotides. Each sample yielded at least 2.5 million CDR3-containing paired-end reads. All of the RNA was converted into first-strand cDNA using the Mint cDNA synthesis kit, with a TRBC-specific oligonucleotide serving as the primer. Following uracil-DNA glycosylase treatment, a first 18-cycle PCR with universal primers M1SS and BC2_uni_R was performed on all cDNA. As for the original processing: Normalization of each sample was performed by random selection of 1 million high-quality reads, each carrying a distinct molecular identifier. Instead of being binned into consensus sequences, reads that shared molecular identifiers were thrown out. CDR3 identification, clonotype clustering and error correction used MiTCR with a Q25 quality threshold and the strictest error-elimination algorithm. A nonparametric unseen species model with Euler transformation was used to estimate a lower bound on total TCR beta diversity. Clones were called with MiXCR by TCRdb after fastp trimmed the public reads at Q25, and only in-frame beta chains were retained. Identical CDR3 protein sequences are pooled into one entry, listed with their most common genes and DNA. The V and J calls here are based on TCRdb, not the publication. Counted in this sample were approximately 800,000 distinct CDR3 sequences; roughly 50% of them appeared once. The leading ten clones occupy 25% to 30% of the sample.

A note on this clonotype: Its recognized antigen is unknown. Base qualities are not provided; no much larger clone lies one nucleotide away.

Sequenced: blood. The TCR sequence derives from a man in his forties in good health. The sequence links TRBV10-3 to TRBJ1-1, with 12 junctional bases fitting TRBD1. The CDR3 protein sequence reads: CAISQGGTGGRTEAFF. The nucleotide sequence is given as TGTGCCATCAGCCAGGGGGGGACAGGGGGCCGCACTGAAGCTTTCTTT.